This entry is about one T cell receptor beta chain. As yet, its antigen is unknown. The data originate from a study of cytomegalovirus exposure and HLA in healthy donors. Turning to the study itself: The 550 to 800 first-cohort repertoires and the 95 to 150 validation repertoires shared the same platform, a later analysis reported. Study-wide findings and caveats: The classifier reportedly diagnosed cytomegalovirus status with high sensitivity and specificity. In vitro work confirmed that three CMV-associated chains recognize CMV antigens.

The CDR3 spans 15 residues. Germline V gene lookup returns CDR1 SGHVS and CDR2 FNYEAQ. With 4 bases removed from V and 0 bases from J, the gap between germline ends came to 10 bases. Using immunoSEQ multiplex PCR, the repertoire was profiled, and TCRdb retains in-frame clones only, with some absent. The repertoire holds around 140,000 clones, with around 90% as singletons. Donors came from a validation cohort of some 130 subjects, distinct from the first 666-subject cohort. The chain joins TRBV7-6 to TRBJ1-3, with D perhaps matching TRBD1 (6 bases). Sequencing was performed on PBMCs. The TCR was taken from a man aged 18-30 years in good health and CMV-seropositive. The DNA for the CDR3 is TGTGCCAGCAGCTACGACAGGTCCTCTGGAAACACCATATATTTT. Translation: CASSYDRSSGNTIYF.